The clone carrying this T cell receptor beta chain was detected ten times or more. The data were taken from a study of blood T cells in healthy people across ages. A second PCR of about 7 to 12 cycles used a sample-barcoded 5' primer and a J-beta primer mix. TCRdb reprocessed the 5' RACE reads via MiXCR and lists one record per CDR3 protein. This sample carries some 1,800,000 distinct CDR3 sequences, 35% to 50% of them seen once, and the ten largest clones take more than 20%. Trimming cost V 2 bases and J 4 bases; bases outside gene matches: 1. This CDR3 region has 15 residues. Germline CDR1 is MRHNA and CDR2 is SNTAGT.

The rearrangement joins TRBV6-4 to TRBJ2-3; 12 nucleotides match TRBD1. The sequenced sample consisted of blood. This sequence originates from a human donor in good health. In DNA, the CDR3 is TGTGCCAGCAGTGACGGGACAGGGGGCGCAGATACGCAGTATTTT. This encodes CASSDGTGGADTQYF.